This T cell receptor beta chain came from a study of shared clonotypes between healthy human individuals (dated by TCRdb to between 2020 and 2021). Regarding the study in general: The cohort comprised a couple of women and a few men aged 18 to 49 years. Libraries were prepared and TCR repertoires were sequenced by different laboratories using diverse techniques, in order to increase sequencing depth and limit assay-specific biases. Between about 0.8 and 8.9 billion PBMCs per donor were obtained by leukapheresis. For each donor, CD4 naive and CD4 memory were each given three plates, CD8 naive was given two plates, and CD8 memory was given one plate. The study deeply sequenced blood TCR repertoires of roughly five healthy adults to estimate repertoire size and the extent of clonotype sharing between individuals. The full study reports these points: Based on pairwise subsampling, the degree of clonotype sharing among donors was expected to be affected by sequencing depth. Sampling was restricted to blood, and TCR repertoires in tissue are likely to differ from TCR repertoires in blood. Higher generation probabilities were observed for clonotypes shared by all four sorted-subset donors than for non-shared clonotypes. Even with the large sequencing depth, rarefaction of the sorted-subset datasets indicated that sequencing was incomplete. Because the study included only a small number of donors, the genetic and exposure-history diversity represented was limited. Around 5.4% of naive CD4, 3.5% of naive CD8, approximately 2.2% of memory CD4, and about 0.4% of memory CD8 clonotypes were shared across several donors. Naive subsets generally had larger estimated clonotype richness than memory subsets.

On this clone itself: The target of this receptor is not known. Base qualities are not provided; no much larger clone lies one nucleotide away. Other nucleotide sequences in the sample specify the same CDR3.

TCR CDR3 regions were amplified from genomic DNA by multiplex PCR using the deep immunoSEQ assay. Genomic DNA extracted from each cell subset was distributed evenly over all wells of several immunoSEQ 96-well plates, and each plate served as one replicate. For sorted subsets, about 200 ng genomic DNA, equal to 30,000 or so T cell genomes, was loaded into each replicate PCR. Purified libraries were quantified with a Qubit 3.0 fluorometer, sized on a Bioanalyzer 2100, and re-quantified with the KAPA Library Quantification kit. A separate single-read 150-cycle Illumina NextSeq 550 flow cell was used to sequence each immunoSEQ 96-well plate. The source study handled its data this way. Because only junctional sequences without quality scores were contained in the immunoSEQ output, filtering matching that applied to full-length reads could not be performed. Sequences were annotated with PyIR, a Python wrapper for IgBLAST v1.9, and V/J genes and CDR3 were assigned using IMGT germline references. Reads with weak V/J assignments (E-value above 1e-6), missing CDR3, stop codons, out-of-frame junctions, or ambiguous translated residues were removed. V3J clonotypes were defined as sequences sharing the same inferred V gene, J gene, and CDR3 amino acid sequence. To compute the percentage overlap between repertoires, the number of shared unique clonotypes was divided by the size of the smaller repertoire. Richness of each repertoire was evaluated using RTK rarefaction, the Chao1 estimator, and Recon v2.1 estimates of unobserved clonotypes. Generation probabilities for all TCRbeta clonotypes obtained by the gDNA method from four donors were computed using OLGA. Held by TCRdb, this immuneACCESS table contains in-frame sequences only and omits some clones. Under half of the omission traces to an unresolved V gene where checked; the cause of the rest is unknown. The DNA was the basis for D and trimming; V, J and clone size are from that table. In all, the sample holds 630,000 or so clones, and roughly 98% of those were seen once. 0.3% of the sample is taken by the ten largest.

The CDR3 has 15 amino acids, counting the end cysteine and phenylalanine. The sequence is cut down to CDR3 DNA, 45 bases in frame from base 1. The germline V gene (reference sequence) specifies SEHNR as CDR1 and FQNEAQ as CDR2. V loses 5 bases at its end and J loses 2 bases; junction bases beyond the gene matches: 5. CD8 naive samples were CD45RO-negative cells positively selected for CCR7, giving a CD45RA+CCR7+ population that excluded TemRA cells. Donors were healthy HIV-negative adults with no recently reported acute infections or vaccinations. Every donor was a Caucasian adult living in Nashville, Tennessee, USA. Blood was collected by leukapheresis, and PBMCs were isolated by Ficoll-Histopaque density gradient centrifugation and then cryopreserved in liquid nitrogen vapor phase. Analytical flow cytometry was used to check the purity and quantity of every magnetically sorted T cell population. Genomic DNA was isolated from every sorted fraction and measured by UV absorbance on a Nanodrop 2000c.

The rearranged segments are TRBV7-9 and TRBJ2-2, with TRBD1 matching 7 junction bases. The origin of this receptor is a man aged 25-45 years in good health. What was sequenced was naive CD8+ T cells sorted from blood. The cell subset or site label, as the study defines it: CD45RA+CCR7+. The DNA sequence is given as TGTGCCAGCAGCCCCAGGGACAGAAACACCGGGGAGCTGTTTTTT. It specifies CASSPRDRNTGELFF.